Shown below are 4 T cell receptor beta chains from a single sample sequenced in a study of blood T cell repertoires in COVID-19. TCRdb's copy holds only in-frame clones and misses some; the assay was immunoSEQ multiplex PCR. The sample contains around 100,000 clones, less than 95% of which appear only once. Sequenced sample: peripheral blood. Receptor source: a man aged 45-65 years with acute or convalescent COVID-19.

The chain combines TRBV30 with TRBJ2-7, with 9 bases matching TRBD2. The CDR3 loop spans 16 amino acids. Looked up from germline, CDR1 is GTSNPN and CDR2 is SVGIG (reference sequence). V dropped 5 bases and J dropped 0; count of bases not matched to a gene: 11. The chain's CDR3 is CAWGLTLAGTSYEQYF. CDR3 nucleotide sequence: TGTGCCTGGGGGTTAACTCTAGCGGGGACCTCCTACGAGCAGTACTTC.

CDR3 protein: CASSYSRGLAGVDTQYF. CDR3 nucleotide sequence: TGTGCCAGCAGTTATTCAAGGGGACTAGCGGGAGTAGATACGCAGTATTTT. This chain uses TRBV6-2 or TRBV6-3 with TRBJ2-3, with TRBD2 identical over 14 bases. The CDR3 sequence is 17 residues long. Germline values: CDR1 MNHEY, CDR2 SVGEGT. The V gene end was trimmed by 3 bases and the J gene end by 5 bases; junction bases not matched to a gene: 7.

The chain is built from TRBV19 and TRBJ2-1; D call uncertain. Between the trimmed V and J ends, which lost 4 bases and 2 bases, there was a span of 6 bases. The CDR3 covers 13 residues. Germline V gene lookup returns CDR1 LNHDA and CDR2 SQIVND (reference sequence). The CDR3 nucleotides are TGTGCCAGTAGTAGAGGTGCCTACAATGAGCAGTTCTTC. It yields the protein CASSRGAYNEQFF.

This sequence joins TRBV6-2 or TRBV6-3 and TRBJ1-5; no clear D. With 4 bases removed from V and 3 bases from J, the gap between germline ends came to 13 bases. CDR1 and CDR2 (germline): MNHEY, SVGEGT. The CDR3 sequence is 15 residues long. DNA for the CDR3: TGTGCCAGCAGTTGGTCAAAGCGATTCAATCAGCCCCAGCATTTT. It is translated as CASSWSKRFNQPQHF.